The 6 T cell receptor beta chains given below trace back to one sample, sequenced in a study of shared clonotypes between healthy human individuals. Measured with immunoSEQ multiplex PCR; TCRdb has only the in-frame clones, and not every one. Of some 1,100,000 clones in the sample, more than 75% are singletons; the top ten hold 0.52%. What was sequenced was memory CD4+ T cells from PBMCs. Subset defined: CD45RA-negative fraction. The receptors derive from a man aged 18 to 30 in good health. Some clones in this sample may be carry-over from other donors' samples.

The chain recombines TRBV4-1 with TRBJ2-1; 8 bases are a match to TRBD2. J lost 3 bases, V lost 1 base, and 11 bases had no gene match. Germline V gene lookup returns CDR1 MGHRA and CDR2 YSYEKL. There are 18 residues in the CDR3. The CDR3 DNA reads as TGCGCCAGCAGCCAAGCGGGACTAGGTTTCCCCCTCTACAATGAGCAGTTCTTC. Residues: CASSQAGLGFPLYNEQFF.

This clone was counted only a few times. This rearrangement joins TRBV11-2 to TRBJ2-7; a weak D match, TRBD2 (6 bases). Germline loops: CDR1 SGHAT, CDR2 FQNNGV. CDR3 length equals 13 residues. Between the trimmed V and J ends, which lost 6 bases and 7 bases, there was a span of 16 bases. The CDR3 loop is CASRSPGAGEQYF. The DNA for the CDR3 is TGTGCCAGCAGGAGCCCGGGAGCGGGTGAGCAGTACTTC.

In its sample, this clone was seen a few times. This chain connects TRBV19 to TRBJ2-3; 8 nucleotides line up with TRBD2. CDR1 is LNHDA, CDR2 SQIVND, per germline (reference sequence). Trimming at V came to 7 bases and at J to 8 bases, leaving 8 bases not matched to a gene. The CDR3 is 13 residues long. The CDR3 loop is CASKTSAGSTQYF. The CDR3 DNA reads as TGTGCCAGTAAGACTAGCGCCGGATCTACGCAGTATTTT.

This clone occurred once. The chain employs TRBV30 and TRBJ2-3; D is tentatively TRBD1 or TRBD2 (6 bases each). The V gene lost 3 bases and the J gene lost 4 bases, with 17 bases spanning the gap. This CDR3 region has 15 residues. The germline gives CDR1 GTSNPN, CDR2 SVGIG (reference sequence). The CDR3 region is CAWSREEGDADTQYF. CDR3 sequence (DNA): TGTGCCTGGAGCCGTGAGGAGGGGGACGCAGATACGCAGTATTTT.

The chain joins TRBV7-9 to TRBJ2-1; D call uncertain. Germline V gene data show CDR1 as SEHNR and CDR2 as FQNEAQ (reference sequence). V shed 6 bases and J shed 5 bases, with 17 bases lying between them. The CDR3 is 15 amino acids. In DNA, the CDR3 is TGTGCCAGCAGTCCAACCAAGGCTGGGGACAATGAGCAGTTCTTC. It encodes CASSPTKAGDNEQFF.

The chain joins TRBV27 to TRBJ2-3; 12 bases are shared with TRBD2. The CDR3 spans 17 residues. Germline assignment: CDR1 MNHEY and CDR2 SMNVEV (reference sequence). The V gene end was trimmed by 5 bases and the J gene end by 5 bases; junction bases not matched to a gene: 11. The CDR3, as DNA: TGTGCCAGCAGTCGCCCGTTACTAGCGGGAGGAGGAGATACGCAGTATTTT. Translation gives CASSRPLLAGGGDTQYF.